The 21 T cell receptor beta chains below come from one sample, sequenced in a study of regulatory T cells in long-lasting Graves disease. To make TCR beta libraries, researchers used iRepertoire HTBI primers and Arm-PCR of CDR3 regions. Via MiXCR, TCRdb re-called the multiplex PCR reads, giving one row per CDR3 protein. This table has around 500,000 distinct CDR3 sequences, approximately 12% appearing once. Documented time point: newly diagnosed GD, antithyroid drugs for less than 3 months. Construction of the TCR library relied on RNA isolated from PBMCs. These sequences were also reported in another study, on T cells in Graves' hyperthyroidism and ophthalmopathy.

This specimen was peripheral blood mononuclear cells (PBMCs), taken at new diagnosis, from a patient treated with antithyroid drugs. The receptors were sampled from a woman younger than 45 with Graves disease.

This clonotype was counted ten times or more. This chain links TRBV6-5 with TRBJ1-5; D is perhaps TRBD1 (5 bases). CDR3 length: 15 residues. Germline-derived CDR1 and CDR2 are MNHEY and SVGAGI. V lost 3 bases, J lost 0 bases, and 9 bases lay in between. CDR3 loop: CASSYRGTSNQPQHF. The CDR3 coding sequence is TGTGCCAGCAGTTATAGGGGAACTAGCAATCAGCCCCAGCATTTT.

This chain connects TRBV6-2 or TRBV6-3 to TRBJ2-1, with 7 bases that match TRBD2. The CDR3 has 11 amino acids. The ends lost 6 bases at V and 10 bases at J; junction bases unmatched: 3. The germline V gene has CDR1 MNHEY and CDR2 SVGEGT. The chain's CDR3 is CASSSTSEQFF. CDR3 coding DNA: TGTGCCAGCAGCTCGACTAGCGAGCAGTTCTTC.

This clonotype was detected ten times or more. CDR3 sequence reads: CASSPGQGNSPLHF. CDR3 sequence (DNA): TGTGCCAGCAGTCCGGGACAGGGAAATTCACCCCTCCACTTT. The chain couples TRBV28 to TRBJ1-6; 9 bases agree with TRBD1. The CDR3 runs 14 residues. Trimming at V came to 5 bases and at J to 7 bases, leaving 3 bases not matched to a gene. Germline CDR1 MDHEN, CDR2 SYDVKM.

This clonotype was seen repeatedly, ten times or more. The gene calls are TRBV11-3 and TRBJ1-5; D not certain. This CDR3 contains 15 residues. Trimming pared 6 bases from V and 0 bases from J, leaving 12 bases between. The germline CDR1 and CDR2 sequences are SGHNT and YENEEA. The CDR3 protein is CASRFTGYSNQPQHF. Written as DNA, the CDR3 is TGTGCCAGCAGGTTCACGGGGTATAGCAATCAGCCCCAGCATTTT.

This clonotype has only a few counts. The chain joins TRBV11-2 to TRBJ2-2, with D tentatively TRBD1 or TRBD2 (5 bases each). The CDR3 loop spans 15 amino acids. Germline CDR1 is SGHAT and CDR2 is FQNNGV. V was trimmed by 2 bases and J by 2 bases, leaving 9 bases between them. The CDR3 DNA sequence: TGTGCCAGCAGCTTATACGGGGCCAACACCGGGGAGCTGTTTTTT. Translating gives CASSLYGANTGELFF.

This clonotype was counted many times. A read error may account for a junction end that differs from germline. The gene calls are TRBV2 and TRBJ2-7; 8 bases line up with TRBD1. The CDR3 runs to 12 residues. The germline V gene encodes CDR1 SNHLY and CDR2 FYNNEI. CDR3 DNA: TGTGCCAGCAGTGAAGGGCCCTGGACAGGGAACTTC. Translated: CASSEGPWTGNF.

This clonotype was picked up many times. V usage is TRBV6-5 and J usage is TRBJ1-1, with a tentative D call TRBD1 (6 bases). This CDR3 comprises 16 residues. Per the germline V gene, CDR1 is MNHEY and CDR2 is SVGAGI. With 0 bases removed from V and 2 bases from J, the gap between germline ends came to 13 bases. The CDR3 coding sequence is TGTGCCAGCAGTTACTCGAGGGACACCTCTAACACTGAAGCTTTCTTT. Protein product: CASSYSRDTSNTEAFF.

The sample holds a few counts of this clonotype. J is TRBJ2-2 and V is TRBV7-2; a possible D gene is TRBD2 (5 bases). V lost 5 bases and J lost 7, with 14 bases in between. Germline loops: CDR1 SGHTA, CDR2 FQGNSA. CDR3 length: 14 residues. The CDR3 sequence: CASSPSREGGELFF. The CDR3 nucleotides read TGTGCCAGCAGCCCCTCGAGGGAAGGCGGGGAGCTGTTTTTT.

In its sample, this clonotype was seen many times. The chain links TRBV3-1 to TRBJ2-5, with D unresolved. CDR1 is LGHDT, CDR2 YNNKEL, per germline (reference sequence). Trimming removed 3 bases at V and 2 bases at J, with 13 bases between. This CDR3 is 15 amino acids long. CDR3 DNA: TGTGCCAGCAGCCATCGAAAAACATCGCAAGAGACCCAGTACTTC. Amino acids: CASSHRKTSQETQYF.

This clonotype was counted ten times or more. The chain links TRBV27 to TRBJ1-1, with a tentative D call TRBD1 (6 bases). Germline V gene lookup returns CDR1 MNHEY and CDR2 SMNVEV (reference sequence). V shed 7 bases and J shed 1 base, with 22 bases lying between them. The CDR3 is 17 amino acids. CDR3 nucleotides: TGTGCCAGCAATTCTTCTCGGCCAGGGGCTACGAACACTGAAGCTTTCTTT. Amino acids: CASNSSRPGATNTEAFF.

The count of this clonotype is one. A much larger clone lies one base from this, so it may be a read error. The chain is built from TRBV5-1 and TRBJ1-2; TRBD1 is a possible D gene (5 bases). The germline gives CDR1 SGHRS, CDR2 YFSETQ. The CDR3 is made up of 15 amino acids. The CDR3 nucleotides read TGCGCCAGCAGCTTTGGGGGTGCAACTAACTATGGCTTCACCTTC. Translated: CASSFGGATNYGFTF.

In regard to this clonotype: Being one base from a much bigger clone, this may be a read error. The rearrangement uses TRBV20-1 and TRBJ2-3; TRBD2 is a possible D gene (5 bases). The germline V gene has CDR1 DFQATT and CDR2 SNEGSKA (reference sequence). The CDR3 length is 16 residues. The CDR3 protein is CSARIGFGDYTDTHYF. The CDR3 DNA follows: TGCAGTGCTAGAATAGGGTTCGGAGACTACACAGATACGCATTATTTT.

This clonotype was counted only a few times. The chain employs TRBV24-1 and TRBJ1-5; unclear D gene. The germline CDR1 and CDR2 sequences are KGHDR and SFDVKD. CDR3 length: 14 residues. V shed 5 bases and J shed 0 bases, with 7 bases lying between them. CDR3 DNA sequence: TGTGCCACCAGTGCCCGTGATAGCAATCAGCCCCAGCATTTT. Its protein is CATSARDSNQPQHF.

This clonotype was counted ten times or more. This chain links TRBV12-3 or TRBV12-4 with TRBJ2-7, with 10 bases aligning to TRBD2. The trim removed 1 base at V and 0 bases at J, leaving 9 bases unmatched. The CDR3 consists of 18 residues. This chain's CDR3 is CASSLGPRTSGASYEQYF. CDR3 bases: TGTGCCAGCAGTTTAGGTCCTAGGACTAGCGGTGCCTCCTACGAGCAGTACTTC.

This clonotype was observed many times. The DNA for the CDR3 is TGTGCCAGCAGCAGGACTAGCGGAGCGCTTATTACCTACAATGAGCAGTTCTTC. It codes for CASSRTSGALITYNEQFF. The J gene is TRBJ2-1, the V gene TRBV5-8; 10 bases fit TRBD2. Germline V gene lookup returns CDR1 SGHTS and CDR2 YDEGEE. V lost 4 bases, J lost 2 bases, and 12 bases stayed unmatched. CDR3 length: 18 amino acids.

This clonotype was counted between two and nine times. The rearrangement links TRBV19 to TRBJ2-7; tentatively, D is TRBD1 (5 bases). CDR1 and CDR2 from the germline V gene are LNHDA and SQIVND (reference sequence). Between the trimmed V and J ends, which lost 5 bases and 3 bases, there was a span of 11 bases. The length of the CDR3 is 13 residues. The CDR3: CASSQRGNYEQYF. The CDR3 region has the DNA TGTGCCAGTAGTCAAAGGGGAAACTACGAGCAGTACTTC.

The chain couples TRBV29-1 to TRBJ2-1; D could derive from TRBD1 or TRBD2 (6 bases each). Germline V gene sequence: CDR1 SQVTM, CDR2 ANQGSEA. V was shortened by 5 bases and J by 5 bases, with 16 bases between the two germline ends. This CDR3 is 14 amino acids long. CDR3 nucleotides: TGCAGCGTTTCCAGAGGGGGGTTTGACAATGAGCAGTTCTTC. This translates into CSVSRGGFDNEQFF.

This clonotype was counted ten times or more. CDR3 protein: CAISDPHQGNVNTEAFF. CDR3 DNA sequence: TGTGCCATCAGTGACCCTCATCAGGGAAACGTGAACACTGAAGCTTTCTTT. The chain combines TRBV10-3 with TRBJ1-1; tentative D call: TRBD1 (5 bases). The CDR3 covers 17 residues. V was cut by 3 bases and J by 0 bases, with 17 bases left in between. In germline, CDR1 is ENHRY, CDR2 SYGVKD.

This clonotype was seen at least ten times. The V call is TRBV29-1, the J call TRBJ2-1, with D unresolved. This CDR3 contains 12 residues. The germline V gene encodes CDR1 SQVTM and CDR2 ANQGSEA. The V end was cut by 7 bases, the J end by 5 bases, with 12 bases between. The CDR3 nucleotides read TGCAGCGGGAGATGGGGAAACAATGAGCAGTTCTTC. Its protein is CSGRWGNNEQFF.

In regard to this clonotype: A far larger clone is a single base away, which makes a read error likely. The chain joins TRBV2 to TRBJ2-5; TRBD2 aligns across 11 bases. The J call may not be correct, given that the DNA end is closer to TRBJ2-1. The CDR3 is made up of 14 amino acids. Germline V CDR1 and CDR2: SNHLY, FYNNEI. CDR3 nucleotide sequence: TGTGCCAACAGTTCTAGCGGGGGGAACAATGAGCAGTTCTTC. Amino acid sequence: CANSSSGGNNEQFF.

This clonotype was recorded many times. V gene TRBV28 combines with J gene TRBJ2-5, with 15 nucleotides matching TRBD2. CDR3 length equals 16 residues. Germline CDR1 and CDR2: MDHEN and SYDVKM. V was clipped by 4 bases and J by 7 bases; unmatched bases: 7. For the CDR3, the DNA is TGTGCCAGCAGTTCCGGGACTAGCGGGAGGTGGGGGACCCAGTACTTC. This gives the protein CASSSGTSGRWGTQYF.